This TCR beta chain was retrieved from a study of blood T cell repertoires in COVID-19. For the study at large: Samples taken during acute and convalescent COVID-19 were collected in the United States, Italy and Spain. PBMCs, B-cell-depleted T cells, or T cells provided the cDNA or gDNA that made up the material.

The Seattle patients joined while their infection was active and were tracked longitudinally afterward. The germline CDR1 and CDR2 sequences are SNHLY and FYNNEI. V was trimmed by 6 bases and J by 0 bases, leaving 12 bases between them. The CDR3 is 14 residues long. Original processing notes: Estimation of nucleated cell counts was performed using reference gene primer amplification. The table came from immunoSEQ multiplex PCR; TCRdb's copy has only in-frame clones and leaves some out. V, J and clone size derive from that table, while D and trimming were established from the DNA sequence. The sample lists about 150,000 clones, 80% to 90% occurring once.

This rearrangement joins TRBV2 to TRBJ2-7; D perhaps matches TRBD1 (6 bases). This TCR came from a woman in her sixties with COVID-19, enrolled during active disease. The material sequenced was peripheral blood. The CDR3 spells CASSPGTFSYEQYF. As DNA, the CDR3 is TGTGCCAGCAGCCCCGGGACATTCTCCTACGAGCAGTACTTC.